The 13 T cell receptor beta chains reported below all come from one sample, sequenced in a study of cytomegalovirus exposure and HLA in healthy donors. With 60 Vbeta and 13 Jbeta primers, the PCR was carried out. Some clones are missing from TCRdb's copy, which holds only in-frame ones; the method was immunoSEQ multiplex PCR. This sample carries more than 90,000 clones, around 84% of them seen once, and the ten largest clones take roughly a fifth. Sequenced input: PBMCs. The receptors come from a man aged 30 to 39 in good health and CMV-seropositive.

The chain couples TRBV4-2 to TRBJ1-4; D possibly corresponds to TRBD1 (5 bases). In germline, CDR1 is LGHNA, CDR2 YNFKEQ. The germline V and J ends were trimmed by 0 bases and 0 bases, with 11 bases remaining between them. This CDR3 spans 17 amino acids. The CDR3 DNA sequence: TGTGCCAGCAGCCAAGATTATGGGGGGACAACTAATGAAAAACTGTTTTTT. Translation: CASSQDYGGTTNEKLFF.

This chain links TRBV10-3 with TRBJ2-1, with D possibly TRBD1 on 5 matching bases. The CDR3 is 17 residues long. The V end lost 2 bases, the J end lost 0 bases, and 14 bases lay between the germline ends. Germline V gene data show CDR1 as ENHRY and CDR2 as SYGVKD. The CDR3 nucleotides read TGTGCCATCAGTGAGACCGAGGACAAGAGCTCCTACAATGAGCAGTTCTTC. Translation: CAISETEDKSSYNEQFF.

This clone was observed once. The chain couples TRBV7-9 to TRBJ2-7; D uncertain. The germline gives CDR1 SEHNR, CDR2 FQNEAQ (reference sequence). This CDR3 region has 13 residues. CDR3 DNA: TGTTCCAGCAGCTTAGATCCGGGTGACGAGCAGTACGTC. It yields the protein CSSSLDPGDEQYV.

V gene TRBV4-1 combines with J gene TRBJ1-5; TRBD1 agrees at 10 bases. Looked up from germline, CDR1 is MGHRA and CDR2 is YSYEKL. The CDR3 runs 16 residues. V shed 3 bases, J shed 4 bases, and the junction held 6 bases outside the gene matches. The CDR3 DNA reads TGCGCCAGCAGCCAGGTTACGGGACAGGGGAATCAGCCCCAGCATTTT. This codes for CASSQVTGQGNQPQHF.

The rearrangement uses TRBV30 and TRBJ1-2, with no clear D. Per the germline V gene, CDR1 is GTSNPN and CDR2 is SVGIG (reference sequence). V dropped 1 base and J dropped 6 bases, with 18 bases sitting between them. The CDR3 runs to 15 residues. CDR3 bases: TGTGCCTGGAGTGACACCCCCCCGGGTAGGAATGGCTACACCTTC. Protein: CAWSDTPPGRNGYTF.

This sequence joins TRBV5-6 and TRBJ2-3; 8 bases are a match to TRBD1. The CDR3 consists of 14 residues. With V trimmed by 1 base and J by 5 bases, 3 bases remained unmatched. CDR1 is SGHDT and CDR2 is YYEEEE in the germline V gene. The CDR3 sequence: CASSLTGGKDTQYF. The CDR3 DNA reads TGTGCCAGCAGCTTGACAGGGGGTAAAGATACGCAGTATTTT.

This chain links TRBV23-1 with TRBJ1-1; 7 bases map to TRBD1. TRBV23-1 is an ORF, with its function uncertain. This CDR3 has 18 amino acids. V was clipped by 0 bases and J by 0 bases; unmatched bases: 10. CDR3 DNA sequence: TGCGCCAGCAGTCAATCGAGAAGGGGGCGGCCTTTGAACACTGAAGCTTTCTTT. It encodes CASSQSRRGRPLNTEAFF.

V and J are TRBV5-4 and TRBJ2-1; a weak D match, TRBD2 (5 bases). CDR3 length: 15 residues. V dropped 0 bases and J dropped 4 bases, with 11 bases sitting between them. Germline V gives CDR1 SGHNT, CDR2 YYREEE (reference sequence). In DNA, the CDR3 is TGTGCCAGCAGCTTGGAACCGAGGGCGTACAATGAGCAGTTCTTC. Protein: CASSLEPRAYNEQFF.

V usage is TRBV6-8 and J usage is TRBJ2-1, with TRBD2 matching over 7 bases. From germline, CDR1 is MNHGY and CDR2 SAAAGT. Unmatched junction bases numbered 11, after V lost 4 bases and J lost 5 bases. The CDR3 loop spans 16 amino acids. The CDR3 sequence: CASSFTPPGTNNEQFF. For the CDR3, the DNA is TGTGCCAGCAGTTTTACACCACCCGGGACTAACAATGAGCAGTTCTTC.

A few counts support this clone. The chain has TRBV5-4 and TRBJ2-7, with 7 bases fitting TRBD1. There are 13 residues in the CDR3. After removal of 4 bases from V and 5 bases from J, the junction contained 6 bases not matched to a gene. The germline V gene encodes CDR1 SGHNT and CDR2 YYREEE (reference sequence). CDR3 in DNA: TGTGCCAGCAGCGCGAGGGGGCGGCACGAGCAGTACTTC. It is translated as CASSARGRHEQYF.

The J gene is TRBJ1-5, the V gene TRBV7-8; 7 nucleotides match TRBD1. This CDR3 region has 15 residues. From germline, CDR1 is SGHVS and CDR2 FQNEAQ. Trimming removed 4 bases from V and 4 bases from J; junction bases left unmatched: 7. CDR3 DNA: TGTGCCAGCAGCTCCACAGGGGCCTTAAATCAGCCCCAGCATTTT. Its protein is CASSSTGALNQPQHF.

The rearrangement links TRBV11-3 to TRBJ1-1; 7 bases align to TRBD1. This CDR3 region has 15 residues. Trimming took 5 bases from V and 5 from J; bases not matched to a gene: 11. Germline-derived CDR1 and CDR2 are SGHNT and YENEEA. CDR3 protein: CASSRTGVGGTEAFF. The CDR3 DNA reads TGTGCCAGCAGCCGTACAGGGGTTGGAGGGACTGAAGCTTTCTTT.

This chain uses TRBV5-5 with TRBJ2-1; 8 nucleotides agree with TRBD2. With V trimmed by 4 bases and J by 4 bases, 10 bases remained unmatched. CDR1 and CDR2 from the germline V gene are SGHKS and YYEKEE (reference sequence). The CDR3 is 16 amino acids. The CDR3 spells CASSVTGTSRYNEQFF. Written as DNA, the CDR3 is TGTGCCAGCAGCGTAACCGGGACTAGTCGGTACAATGAGCAGTTCTTC.